This T cell receptor (beta chain) was identified during a study of blood T cell repertoires in COVID-19. Study context: Some COVID-19 samples were acute and others convalescent; all came from the United States, Italy and Spain. The analysed material was cDNA or gDNA that came from T cells, B-cell-depleted T cells, or PBMCs.

There are 15 residues in the CDR3. CDR1 is MNHEY and CDR2 is SVGAGI in the germline V gene. Trimming left V 7 bases short and J 2 bases short, with 16 bases between. The protocol was immunoSEQ multiplex PCR, while the TCRdb copy is restricted to in-frame clones and leaves out a portion. The repertoire holds 220,000 or so clones, with 90% as singletons. Participants had their cohort set by participant-reported clinical history. Exposed enrollees encountered a COVID-19 case at some point within 2 weeks before study entry. The gene calls are TRBV6-5 and TRBJ2-3, with D possibly matching TRBD1 (6 bases). Source material: PBMCs or T cells enriched from blood (not recorded which). This clonotype was obtained from a man in his thirties or forties who had been exposed to COVID-19. The CDR3 DNA reads as TGTGCCAGCAAAGAGGGGGTAGGACACACAGATACGCAGTATTTT. Residues: CASKEGVGHTDTQYF.